The sample holds a few counts of the clone carrying this T cell receptor beta chain. The source of the sample is a study of cytomegalovirus exposure and HLA in healthy donors. The PCR contained 60 Vbeta and 13 Jbeta primers. Clones were read by immunoSEQ multiplex PCR, and TCRdb kept only the in-frame ones, dropping some. The data hold 130,000 to 150,000 clones, with under 80% observed a single time. Germline V gives CDR1 SGHNT, CDR2 YYREEE (reference sequence). The CDR3 is 15 amino acids. V was clipped by 1 base and J by 5 bases, with 15 bases between them. This chain links TRBV5-4 with TRBJ1-1; D is possibly TRBD1 (6 bases). Sequencing used PBMCs. The receptor's source is a woman in her 50s in good health and CMV-seropositive. The CDR3 spells CASSLRGIRRTEAFF. The CDR3 bases are TGTGCCAGCAGCTTGAGGGGGATCAGAAGGACTGAAGCTTTCTTT.